In its sample, the clone carrying this T cell receptor beta chain ranks as medium-sized. Time point denoted: sample taken at primary tumor resection. Untreated early-stage non-small cell lung cancer patients, 72 in total, were the donors. Whole RNA was taken from tumor, nontumor lung or frozen PBMC; it was then sequenced unsorted. CDR1 LNHDA and CDR2 SQIVND come from the germline V gene (reference sequence). This CDR3 contains 15 residues. Losses at the gene ends were 3 bases for V and 8 bases for J; bases not matched to a gene: 8. These data are taken from a study of spatial heterogeneity in lung cancer. In the library, each TCR cDNA molecule bore its own unique molecular identifier. A single record per CDR3 protein comes from TCRdb applying MiXCR to the 5' RACE reads. The sample lists roughly 1,000 distinct CDR3 sequences, approximately 7.6% occurring once.

The origin of this receptor is a male donor with early-stage non-small cell lung cancer. The material sequenced was normal lung tissue next to the tumor, taken at surgery. The chain uses TRBV19 and TRBJ2-1, with 9 positions matching TRBD2. CDR3 sequence: CASSIGSGSSDEQFF. As DNA, the CDR3 is TGTGCCAGTAGTATCGGTAGCGGGAGTTCGGATGAGCAGTTCTTC.